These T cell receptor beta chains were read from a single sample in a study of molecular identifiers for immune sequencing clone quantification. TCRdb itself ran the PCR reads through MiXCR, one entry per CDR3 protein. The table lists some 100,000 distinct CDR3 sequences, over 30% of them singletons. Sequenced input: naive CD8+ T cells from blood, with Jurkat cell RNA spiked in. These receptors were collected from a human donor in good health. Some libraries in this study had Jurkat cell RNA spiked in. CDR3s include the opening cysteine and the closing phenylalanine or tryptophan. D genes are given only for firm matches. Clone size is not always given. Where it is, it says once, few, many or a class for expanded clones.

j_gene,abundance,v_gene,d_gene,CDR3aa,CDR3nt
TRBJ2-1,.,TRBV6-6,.,CASEPGPYYEQFF,TGTGCCAGCGAGCCGGGGCCCTACTATGAGCAGTTCTTC
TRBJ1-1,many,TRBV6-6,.,CASSAREAFF,TGTGCCAGCAGCGCCCGGGAAGCTTTCTTT
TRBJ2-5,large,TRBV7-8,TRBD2,CASSFSPSGRGGQETQYF,TGTGCCAGCAGCTTCTCCCCTAGCGGGAGGGGTGGGCAAGAGACCCAGTACTTC
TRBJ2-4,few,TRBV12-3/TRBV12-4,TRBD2,CASSSPTGLAGGPLAKNIQYF,TGTGCCAGCAGTTCACCCACGGGACTAGCGGGAGGACCTCTAGCCAAAAACATTCAGTACTTC
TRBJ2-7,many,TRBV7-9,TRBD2,CASGPSGGSYEQYF,TGTGCCAGCGGACCCAGCGGGGGCTCCTACGAGCAGTACTTC
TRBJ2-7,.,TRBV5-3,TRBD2,CTSSFGRGTYEQYF,TGTACCAGCAGCTTCGGGCGGGGGACCTACGAGCAGTACTTC
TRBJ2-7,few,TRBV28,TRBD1,CASSPGDRDLDEQYF,TGTGCCAGCAGCCCCGGGGACAGGGACTTGGACGAGCAGTACTTC
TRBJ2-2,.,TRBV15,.,CATSPLPDGELFF,TGTGCCACCAGTCCCCTTCCGGACGGGGAGCTGTTTTTT
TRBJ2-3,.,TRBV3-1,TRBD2,CASSKAGLAGRTDTQYF,TGTGCCAGCAGCAAAGCGGGGCTAGCGGGAAGAACAGATACGCAGTATTTT
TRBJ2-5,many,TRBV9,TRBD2,CASSSPPETSEEETQYF,TGTGCCAGCAGCTCCCCCCCAGAGACTAGCGAAGAAGAGACCCAGTACTTC
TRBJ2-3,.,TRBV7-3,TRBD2,CASSSNAGAALDTQYF,TGTGCCAGCAGCTCAAACGCGGGAGCTGCGTTAGATACGCAGTATTTT
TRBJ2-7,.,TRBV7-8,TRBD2,CASRTGTSGPYEQYF,TGTGCCAGCAGAACCGGGACTAGCGGCCCCTACGAGCAGTACTTC
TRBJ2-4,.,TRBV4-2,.,CASSQNLDRNVQYF,TGTGCCAGCAGCCAAAATCTGGACAGAAACGTTCAGTACTTC